These T cell receptor beta chains were read from a single sample in a study of blood T cell repertoires in COVID-19. Only in-frame clones appear in the TCRdb table, and some are missing; sequencing was by immunoSEQ multiplex PCR. There are about 150,000 clones in the sample; roughly 80% occur only once, and 25% to 30% lies in the top ten. The sequenced sample consisted of peripheral blood. The receptors originated from a woman aged 60-75 years with acute or convalescent COVID-19. Each CDR3 is given with its conserved first and last residue. D genes are given only for firm matches. Where a row states a size, it is once, few, many or the class of an expanded clone; other rows omit it.

>TRBJ1-1|TRBV29-1|.|.
CSVENGGFGAFF
TGCAGCGTTGAGAATGGAGGTTTTGGAGCTTTCTTT
>TRBJ2-3|TRBV19|.|TRBD2
CASSIKVSGGSRTDTQYF
TGTGCCAGTAGTATTAAGGTCAGCGGGGGGTCACGCACAGATACGCAGTATTTT
>TRBJ1-5|TRBV3-1/TRBV3-2|.|.
CASSHGGFSNQPQHF
TGTGCCAGCAGCCATGGGGGGTTTAGCAATCAGCCCCAGCATTTT
>TRBJ1-1|TRBV6-5|.|TRBD1
CASSTSGTGATEAFF
TGTGCCAGCAGTACCTCCGGGACAGGGGCCACTGAAGCTTTCTTT
>TRBJ1-5|TRBV7-6|.|.
CASSLAMAGNQPQHF
TGTGCCAGCAGCTTAGCGATGGCGGGCAATCAGCCCCAGCATTTT
>TRBJ2-2|TRBV5-1|.|TRBD2
CASSLAVGGAAGELFF
TGCGCCAGCAGCTTGGCCGTCGGGGGGGCCGCCGGGGAGCTGTTTTTT
>TRBJ1-1|TRBV18|.|.
CASSPETMNTEAFF
TGTGCCAGCTCACCGGAGACCATGAACACTGAAGCTTTCTTT
>TRBJ2-3|TRBV3-1/TRBV3-2|.|TRBD2
CASSQDDASGGLYTQYF
TGTGCCAGCAGCCAAGATGACGCCAGCGGGGGGTTATATACGCAGTATTTT
>TRBJ1-4|TRBV4-1|.|.
CASSEGQGQEKLFF
TGCGCCAGCAGCGAAGGGCAGGGGCAGGAAAAACTGTTTTTT
>TRBJ1-2|TRBV6-1|.|.
CASSDGRGWGYTF
TGTGCCAGCAGTGATGGCAGGGGTTGGGGCTACACCTTC
>TRBJ2-1|TRBV15|.|TRBD1
CATSTGTGDYNEQFF
TGTGCCACCAGCACCGGGACAGGGGACTACAATGAGCAGTTCTTC
>TRBJ2-7|TRBV27|.|.
CASSLRMGTSPRSYEQYF
TGTGCCAGCAGTTTAAGGATGGGGACTTCCCCCCGGTCCTACGAGCAGTACTTC
>TRBJ1-4|TRBV3-1/TRBV3-2|few|.
CASSVGVATNEKLFF
TGTGCCAGCAGCGTAGGAGTTGCAACTAATGAAAAACTGTTTTTT
>TRBJ1-2|TRBV6-1|.|.
CASSEAAVTGSGYTF
TGTGCCAGCAGTGAAGCCGCGGTAACAGGGAGTGGCTACACCTTC
>TRBJ2-5|TRBV18|.|TRBD2
CASSPPAGAETQYF
TGTGCCAGCTCACCCCCTGCGGGAGCCGAGACCCAGTACTTC
>TRBJ1-2|TRBV5-1|.|.
CASSLGFGDGYTF
TGCGCCAGCAGCTTGGGGTTTGGAGATGGCTACACCTTC
>TRBJ2-7|TRBV9|few|TRBD2
CASSDSPGSGEQYF
TGTGCCAGCAGCGACTCCCCCGGTAGCGGGGAGCAGTACTTC
>TRBJ2-7|TRBV27|.|.
CASSRDTHRAEQYF
TGTGCCAGCAGCCGGGACACCCACCGTGCCGAGCAGTACTTC
>TRBJ1-1|TRBV21-1|.|.
CASSQLAWQVNTEAFF
TGTGCCAGCAGCCAATTGGCGTGGCAGGTGAACACTGAAGCTTTCTTT
>TRBJ2-1|TRBV3-1/TRBV3-2|.|.
CASSRGLGAKEQFF
TGTGCCAGCAGCCGGGGACTGGGCGCCAAAGAGCAGTTCTTC
>TRBJ2-5|TRBV5-1|.|TRBD2
CASSLLAGEETQYF
TGCGCCAGCAGCTTACTAGCGGGGGAAGAGACCCAGTACTTC
>TRBJ1-1|TRBV2|.|.
CASYRENTEAFF
TGTGCCAGCTACAGGGAGAACACTGAAGCTTTCTTT